This TCR beta chain stems from a study of T cell clones after liver transplantation. Study context: TCRbeta sequencing after a pre-transplant mixed lymphocyte reaction identified graft-donor-reactive clones, later tracked in post-transplant blood. Standard immunosuppression, with no induction, continued until 12-24 months after transplant. Three of the eight recipients were HCV-positive; the rest had non-autoimmune, non-viral transplant indications.

Notes on the study in general: Compared with third party-reactive sequences, donor-reactive ones declined more, independent of withdrawal success.

A remark on this clone: Antigen unknown.

Germline values: CDR1 SGHTA, CDR2 FQGTGA. There are 13 residues in the CDR3. V lost 8 bases and J 0 bases, leaving 10 bases between the germline ends. This table comes from immunoSEQ multiplex PCR, and its TCRdb copy is limited to in-frame clones, with some not included. The sample yields some 45,000 clones, around 83% seen once. The chain recombines TRBV7-3 with TRBJ1-1; D unresolved. This specimen was CD4+ T cells from blood, taken 24 months after liver transplant. The sequence came from a human patient who received a liver transplant. The graft donor may have contributed some T cells. The CDR3 DNA is TGTGCCAGCCGCTCGAGGGTGAACACTGAAGCTTTCTTT. Protein product: CASRSRVNTEAFF.